This T cell receptor (beta chain) was recovered during a study of Ad26.COV2.S vaccination and SARS-CoV-2 variants. Study overall: Dosing was one shot or two shots 56 days apart. Broader study findings: Researchers cautioned that TCR breadth and depth analyses may have underestimated total T cell responses. Greater spike-specific TCR breadth was seen in vaccine recipients than in placebo recipients.

The V and J ends lost 3 bases and 3 bases respectively, with 12 bases between them. CDR3 length equals 13 residues. Germline lookup yields CDR1 DFQATT and CDR2 SNEGSKA (reference sequence). Some clones are missing from TCRdb's copy, which holds only in-frame ones; the method was immunoSEQ multiplex PCR. The repertoire has around 420,000 clones, 88% of them found once; the top ten carry approximately 4%. This clone was detected only once. What it recognizes is unknown. Treatment denoted: about 20 received Ad26.COV2.S at low or high dose, single or two shots; 5 received placebo; per-sample allocation not given. Sampling happened 63 days after the first vaccine or placebo injection.

The V call is TRBV20-1, the J call TRBJ2-7; maybe TRBD1 (5 bases). The sequencing here drew on peripheral blood, taken in a trial of Ad26.COV2.S vaccine versus placebo. The receptor's source is a person between 18 and 60 years old who received the Ad26.COV2.S COVID-19 vaccine or a placebo. The CDR3 protein is CSASSDTYYEQYF. The CDR3 region has the DNA TGCAGTGCTAGTTCGGACACTTACTACGAGCAGTACTTC.